This passage covers 9 T cell receptor beta chains from one sample sequenced in a study of OX40 agonist ivuxolimab in advanced cancers. Library prep was done by the immunoSEQ multiplex PCR assay. TCRdb limited this immuneACCESS table to in-frame rearrangements with V and J called. A share of clones is missing; checked studies link under half to unresolved V genes, and the rest is unexplained. This sample lists approximately 31,000 clones; roughly 89% were detected once. The top ten clonotypes cover 0.8% to 1% of the sample. The sequencing here drew on CD4+ or CD8+ T cells sorted from blood, taken in a trial of the OX40 agonist ivuxolimab. These receptors all stem from an adult with an advanced solid tumor such as melanoma, head and neck, liver or kidney cancer.

CDR3: CASSSPRVARRGELFF. The CDR3 DNA follows: TGCGCCAGCAGCTCGCCTCGAGTAGCGAGACGCGGGGAGCTGTTTTTT. The chain couples TRBV5-1 to TRBJ2-2; a weak D match, TRBD2 (5 bases). V was clipped by 3 bases and J by 7 bases, with 19 bases between them. CDR1 is SGHRS and CDR2 is YFSETQ in the germline V gene. This CDR3 has 16 amino acids. Filled out from reference TRBV5-1 and TRBJ2-2, the complete variable domain reads KAGVTQTPRYLIKTRGQQVTLSCSPISGHRSVSWYQQTPGQGLQFLFEYFSETQRNKGNFPGRFSGRQFSNSRSEMNVSTLELGDSALYLCASSSPRVARRGELFFGEGSRLTVL.

V gene TRBV11-2 combines with J gene TRBJ1-1; D is unclear. Looked up from germline, CDR1 is SGHAT and CDR2 is FQNNGV. Deletions cut 6 bases from V and 4 bases from J, with 12 bases between. CDR3 length equals 13 residues. CDR3 coding DNA: TGTGCCAGCAGTTTGGACCAAGCCACTGAAGCTTTCTTT. It specifies CASSLDQATEAFF.

The chain joins TRBV10-1 to TRBJ1-1; no clear D gene. The V gene's germline CDR1 is WNHNN and CDR2 SYGVQD (reference sequence). Trimming removed 4 bases at V and 11 bases at J, with 17 bases between. The CDR3 consists of 13 residues. The CDR3 is CASSGNASPRAFF. The CDR3 nucleotides read TGCGCCAGCAGTGGGAATGCATCCCCTCGGGCTTTCTTT.

The genes are TRBV5-8 and TRBJ1-5; 7 bases fit TRBD1. V lost 4 bases and J lost 0; bases outside the gene matches: 4. Germline-derived CDR1 and CDR2 are SGHTS and YDEGEE. There are 15 residues in the CDR3. This CDR3 reads CASSMGQLSNQPQHF. CDR3 DNA sequence: TGTGCCAGCAGCATGGGACAGCTTAGCAATCAGCCCCAGCATTTT.

This rearrangement joins TRBV11-2 to TRBJ1-4; a possible D gene is TRBD1 (5 bases). Germline V gene lookup returns CDR1 SGHAT and CDR2 FQNNGV. The V gene lost 4 bases and the J gene lost 6 bases, with 6 bases spanning the gap. This CDR3 contains 12 residues. The CDR3 loop reads CASSSRDEKLFF. The CDR3, as DNA: TGTGCCAGCAGCTCCAGGGATGAAAAACTGTTTTTT.

J is TRBJ2-1 and V is TRBV9; 9 bases are shared with TRBD1. Trimming at V came to 3 bases and at J to 7 bases, leaving 5 bases not matched to a gene. Germline CDR1 and CDR2: SGDLS and YYNGEE. This CDR3 comprises 14 residues. Here the CDR3 DNA reads TGTGCCAGCAGCGCGGACAGGGGTGGGAATGAGCAGTTCTTC. This translates into CASSADRGGNEQFF.

The chain combines TRBV14 with TRBJ2-3, with 8 bases lining up with TRBD1. The ends lost 3 bases at V and 1 base at J; junction bases unmatched: 6. The CDR3 totals 16 residues. Germline CDR1 and CDR2: SGHDN and FVKESK. In nucleotides, the CDR3 is TGTGCCAGCAGCCACCGTAGGGGACAGGGCACAGATACGCAGTATTTT. Translated, it gives CASSHRRGQGTDTQYF.

Only one count was recorded for this clone. This chain's CDR3 is CSTGSYEQYF. The CDR3, as DNA: TGCAGCACGGGGAGCTACGAGCAGTACTTC. The V call is TRBV20-1, the J call TRBJ2-7, with a tentative D call TRBD2 (5 bases). The CDR3 length is 10 residues. The V gene's germline CDR1 is DFQATT and CDR2 SNEGSKA (reference sequence).

The V call is TRBV9, the J call TRBJ2-7; TRBD2 matches 14 bases. The CDR3 consists of 16 residues. Losses at the gene ends were 4 bases for V and 6 bases for J; bases not matched to a gene: 9. CDR1 is SGDLS and CDR2 is YYNGEE in the germline V gene. In nucleotides, the CDR3 is TGTGCCAGCAGCTTAGGACTAGCGGGGGGCCAGGTCGAGCAGTACTTC. Translating gives CASSLGLAGGQVEQYF.